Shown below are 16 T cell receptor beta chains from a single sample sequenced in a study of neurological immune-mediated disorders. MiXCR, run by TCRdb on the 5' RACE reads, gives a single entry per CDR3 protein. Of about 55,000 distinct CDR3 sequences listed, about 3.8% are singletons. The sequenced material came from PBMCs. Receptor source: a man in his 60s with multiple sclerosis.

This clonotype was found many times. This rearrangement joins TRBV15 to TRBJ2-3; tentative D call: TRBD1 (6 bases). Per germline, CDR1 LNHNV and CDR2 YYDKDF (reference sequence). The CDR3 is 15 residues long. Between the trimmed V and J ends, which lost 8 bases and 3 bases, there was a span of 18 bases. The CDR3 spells CATGLRVTGTDTQYF. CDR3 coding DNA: TGTGCCACCGGCCTCCGGGTCACAGGGACAGATACGCAGTATTTT.

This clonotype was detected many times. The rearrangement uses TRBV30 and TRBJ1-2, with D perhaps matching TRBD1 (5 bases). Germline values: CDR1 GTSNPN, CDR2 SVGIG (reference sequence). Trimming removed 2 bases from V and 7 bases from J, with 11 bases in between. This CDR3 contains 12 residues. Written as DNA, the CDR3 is TGTGCCTGGAGTAGGCAGGGCGGTGGCTACACCTTC. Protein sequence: CAWSRQGGGYTF.

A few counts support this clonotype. In nucleotides, the CDR3 is TGTGCCAGCAGTCTAAGGAGGGAGCTGCCCCAGCATTTT. Translating it yields CASSLRRELPQHF. The chain joins TRBV12-3 or TRBV12-4 to TRBJ1-5, with D hard to call. The germline V and J ends were trimmed by 5 bases and 9 bases, with 14 bases remaining between them. The CDR3 is made up of 13 amino acids.

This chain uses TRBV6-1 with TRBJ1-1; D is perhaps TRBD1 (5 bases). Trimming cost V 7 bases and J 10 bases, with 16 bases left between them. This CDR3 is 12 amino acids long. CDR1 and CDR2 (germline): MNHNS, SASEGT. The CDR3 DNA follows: TGTGCCAGCACCACAGGACTGACTTCAGCTTTCTTT. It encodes CASTTGLTSAFF.

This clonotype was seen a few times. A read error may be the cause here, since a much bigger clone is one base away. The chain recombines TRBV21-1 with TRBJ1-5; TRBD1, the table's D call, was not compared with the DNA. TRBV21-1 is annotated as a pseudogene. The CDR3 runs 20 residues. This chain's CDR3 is CASNKGGTGGASISNQPQHF. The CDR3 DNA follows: TGTGCCAGCAACAAAGGGGGCACAGGGGGTGCTTCAATTAGCAATCAGCCCCAGCATTTT.

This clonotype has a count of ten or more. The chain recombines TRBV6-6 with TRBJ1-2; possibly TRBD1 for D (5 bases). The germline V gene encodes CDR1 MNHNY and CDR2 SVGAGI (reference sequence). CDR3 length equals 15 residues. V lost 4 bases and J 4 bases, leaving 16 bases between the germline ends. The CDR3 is CASSSDIPRSYGYTF. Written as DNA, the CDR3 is TGTGCCAGCAGTTCGGACATCCCGAGGAGCTATGGCTACACCTTC.

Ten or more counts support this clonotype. The CDR3 protein is CASSLGPAGSGNEQFF. In DNA, the CDR3 is TGCGCCAGCAGCTTGGGTCCAGCGGGCTCGGGCAATGAGCAGTTCTTC. The V call is TRBV5-1, the J call TRBJ2-1; possibly TRBD2 for D (6 bases). Trimming took 0 bases from V and 6 from J, leaving 16 bases between them. CDR1 SGHRS and CDR2 YFSETQ come from the germline V gene. CDR3 length equals 16 residues.

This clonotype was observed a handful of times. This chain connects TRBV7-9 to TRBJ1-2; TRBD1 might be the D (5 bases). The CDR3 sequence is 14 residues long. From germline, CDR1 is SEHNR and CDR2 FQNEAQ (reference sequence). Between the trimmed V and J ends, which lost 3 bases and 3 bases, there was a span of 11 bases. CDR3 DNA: TGTGCCAGCAGCTTGGGGGGTCCCTACTATGGCTACACCTTC. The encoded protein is CASSLGGPYYGYTF.

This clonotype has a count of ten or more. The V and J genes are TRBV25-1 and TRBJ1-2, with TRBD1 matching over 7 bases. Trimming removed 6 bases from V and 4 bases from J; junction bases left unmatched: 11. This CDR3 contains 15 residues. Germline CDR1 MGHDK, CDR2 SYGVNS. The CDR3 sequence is CASRKTGEMAYGYTF. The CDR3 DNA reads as TGTGCCAGCAGAAAAACAGGGGAGATGGCCTATGGCTACACCTTC.

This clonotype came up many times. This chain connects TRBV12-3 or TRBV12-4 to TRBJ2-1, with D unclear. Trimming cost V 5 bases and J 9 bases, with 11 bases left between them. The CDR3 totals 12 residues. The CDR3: CASSPYVGEQFF. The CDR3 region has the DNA TGTGCCAGCAGTCCCTACGTGGGTGAGCAGTTCTTC.

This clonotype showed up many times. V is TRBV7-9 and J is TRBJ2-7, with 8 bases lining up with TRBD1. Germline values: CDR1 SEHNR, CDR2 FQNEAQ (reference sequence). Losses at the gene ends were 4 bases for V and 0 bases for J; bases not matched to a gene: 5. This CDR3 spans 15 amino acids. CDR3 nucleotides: TGTGCCAGCAGCTCTGGACAGGGCAGCTCCTACGAGCAGTACTTC. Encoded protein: CASSSGQGSSYEQYF.

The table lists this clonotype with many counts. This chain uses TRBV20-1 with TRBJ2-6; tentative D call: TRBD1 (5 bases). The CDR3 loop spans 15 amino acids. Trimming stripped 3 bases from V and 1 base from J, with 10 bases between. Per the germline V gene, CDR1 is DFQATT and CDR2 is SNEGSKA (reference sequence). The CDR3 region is CSARRQKSGANVLTF. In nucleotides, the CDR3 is TGCAGTGCTAGGCGACAGAAATCTGGGGCCAACGTCCTGACTTTC.

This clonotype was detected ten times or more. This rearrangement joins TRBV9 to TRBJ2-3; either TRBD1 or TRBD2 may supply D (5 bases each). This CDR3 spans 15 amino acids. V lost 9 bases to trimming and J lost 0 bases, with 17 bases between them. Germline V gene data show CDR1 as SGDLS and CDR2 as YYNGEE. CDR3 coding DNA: TGTGCCAAATTACGGGGACCGTCTAGCACAGATACGCAGTATTTT. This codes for CAKLRGPSSTDTQYF.

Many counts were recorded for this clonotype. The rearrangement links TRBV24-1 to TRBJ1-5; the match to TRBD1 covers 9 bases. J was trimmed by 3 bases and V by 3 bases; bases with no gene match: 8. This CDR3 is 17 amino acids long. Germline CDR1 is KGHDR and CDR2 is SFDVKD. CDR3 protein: CATSDRTGVKDNQPQHF. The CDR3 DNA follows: TGTGCCACCAGTGATAGGACAGGGGTAAAGGACAATCAGCCCCAGCATTTT.

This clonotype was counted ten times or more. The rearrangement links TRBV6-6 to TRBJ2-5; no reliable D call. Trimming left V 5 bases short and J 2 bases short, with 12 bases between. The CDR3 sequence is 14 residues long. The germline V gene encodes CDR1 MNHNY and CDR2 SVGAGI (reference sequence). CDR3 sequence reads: CASSADLGQETQYF. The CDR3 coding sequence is TGTGCCAGCAGTGCCGACTTGGGTCAAGAGACCCAGTACTTC.

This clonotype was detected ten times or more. CDR3 DNA sequence: TGTGCCAGCAGCATCCGGGACAGGAACACTGAAGCTTTCTTT. Protein sequence: CASSIRDRNTEAFF. The V gene is TRBV9, the J gene TRBJ1-1; the match to TRBD1 covers 7 bases. Germline CDR1 and CDR2: SGDLS and YYNGEE. The V gene end was trimmed by 4 bases and the J gene end by 1 base; junction bases not matched to a gene: 4. This CDR3 has 14 residues.